The sequence of this T cell receptor (beta chain) was determined in a study of T cells in Graves' hyperthyroidism and ophthalmopathy. The V gene lost 7 bases and the J gene lost 5 bases, with 17 bases spanning the gap. The germline V gene encodes CDR1 MNHEY and CDR2 SVGAGI. The CDR3 is 14 amino acids. From RNA transcripts, TCR beta CDR3 regions were amplified. Researchers ran a first-round RT-PCR on the TCR CDR3 using the HTBI primer set. TCRdb itself ran the multiplex PCR reads through MiXCR, one entry per CDR3 protein. This table holds about 500,000 distinct CDR3 sequences, 35% to 50% found once. V usage is TRBV6-5 and J usage is TRBJ1-1, with D unresolved. Sample: peripheral blood or thyroid tissue (not recorded which). The receptor's source is an adult woman with Graves' disease, either hyperthyroidism or ophthalmopathy (not recorded which). This chain's CDR3 is CASNTGPLGTEAFF. CDR3 DNA: TGTGCCAGCAATACCGGTCCCTTGGGTACTGAAGCTTTCTTT.